This entry lists 14 T cell receptor beta chains sequenced from one sample in a study of identical twins. TCRdb recomputed calls from the 5' RACE reads with MiXCR, one row per CDR3 protein. This repertoire shows 470,000 or so distinct CDR3 sequences, 24% found once; its top ten account for about 2.9%. Another study also made use of these data, one on T cells expressing NK-cell markers.

The sequenced sample consisted of CD4+ T cells sorted from blood. All receptors derive from a woman aged 18-29 years in good health.

The J gene is TRBJ2-1, the V gene TRBV5-5; TRBD2 agrees at 7 bases. Germline CDR1 is SGHKS and CDR2 is YYEKEE (reference sequence). With V trimmed by 6 bases and J by 3 bases, 12 bases remained unmatched. The CDR3 is 16 residues long. CDR3 region: CASTERRGSLYNEQFF. The CDR3 DNA reads TGTGCCAGCACAGAAAGGCGGGGGTCCCTCTACAATGAGCAGTTCTTC.

This clonotype occurred a few times. This chain links TRBV12-3 or TRBV12-4 with TRBJ2-1, with D perhaps being TRBD1 or TRBD2 (5 bases each). The V gene lost 5 bases and the J gene lost 6 bases, with 14 bases spanning the gap. The CDR3 consists of 14 residues. CDR3 nucleotides: TGTGCCAGCAGTAGAGGGACCGAGGGCAATGAGCAGTTCTTC. This gives the protein CASSRGTEGNEQFF.

There are many counts of this clonotype. An end of the junction does not agree with germline; a read error may underlie this. The V and J genes are TRBV7-2 and TRBJ1-1; D gene uncertain. CDR3 length equals 13 residues. From germline, CDR1 is SGHTA and CDR2 FQGNSA. The CDR3 is CASSLERRTEAFF. DNA for the CDR3: TGTGCCAGCAGTTTAGAGAGGAGGACTGAAGCTTTCTTT.

This clonotype was observed a few times. The chain uses TRBV6-2 or TRBV6-3 and TRBJ2-7; D possibly corresponds to TRBD2 (5 bases). CDR3 length: 16 residues. Trimming shortened V by 7 bases and J by 0 bases, and 19 bases separated the two germline ends. Germline V gene sequence: CDR1 MNHEY, CDR2 SVGEGT. CDR3 residues: CASTRTALPLSYEQYF. The DNA for the CDR3 is TGTGCCAGCACCCGGACTGCGCTTCCCCTCTCCTACGAGCAGTACTTC.

This chain links TRBV11-2 with TRBJ2-5, with D unresolved. V was pared by 7 bases and J by 1 base, with 10 bases between. From germline, CDR1 is SGHAT and CDR2 FQNNGV. This CDR3 is 13 amino acids long. The CDR3 is CASTPGSQETQYF. CDR3 DNA: TGTGCCAGCACCCCAGGCAGCCAAGAGACCCAGTACTTC.

The V call is TRBV10-3, the J call TRBJ1-2; 7 bases match TRBD1. Germline assignment: CDR1 ENHRY and CDR2 SYGVKD. This CDR3 has 13 amino acids. The V segment lost 5 bases and the J segment 3 bases; nucleotides outside the gene matches: 3. The CDR3 protein is CAISQGVDYGYTF. The CDR3 coding sequence is TGTGCCATCAGTCAGGGGGTTGACTATGGCTACACCTTC.

CDR3 loop: CASSFSPATLYEQYF. CDR3 coding DNA: TGTGCCAGCAGTTTTTCCCCTGCCACCCTCTACGAGCAGTACTTC. The V call is TRBV12-3 or TRBV12-4, the J call TRBJ2-7; D uncertain. Trimming shortened V by 3 bases and J by 3 bases, and 15 bases separated the two germline ends. This CDR3 is built from 15 residues.

The chain joins TRBV27 to TRBJ2-7; TRBD1 is a possible D gene (6 bases). Looked up from germline, CDR1 is MNHEY and CDR2 is SMNVEV (reference sequence). Deletions cut 8 bases from V and 5 bases from J, with 16 bases between. The CDR3 runs to 13 residues. The CDR3 protein is CASSDAHRDEQYF. DNA for the CDR3: TGTGCCAGCTCTGACGCCCACAGGGACGAGCAGTACTTC.

The CDR3 here is CASSPIAGALADTQYF. As DNA, the CDR3 is TGTGCCAGCAGCCCCATAGCGGGGGCCCTCGCAGATACGCAGTATTTT. The chain joins TRBV7-3 to TRBJ2-3, with 9 bases fitting TRBD2. In germline, CDR1 is SGHTA, CDR2 FQGTGA. The CDR3 spans 16 residues. V lost 5 bases and J lost 4; bases outside the gene matches: 10.

This clonotype was counted between two and nine times. The rearrangement joins TRBV12-5 to TRBJ2-1; D gene uncertain. The CDR3 totals 11 residues. Trimming stripped 2 bases from V and 7 bases from J, with 3 bases between. Looked up from germline, CDR1 is LGHNT and CDR2 is FRNRAP. The CDR3 nucleotides are TGTGCTAGTGGTTTGAGTAATGAGCAGTTCTTC. Protein sequence: CASGLSNEQFF.

The chain is built from TRBV4-3 and TRBJ2-2; 7 bases match TRBD2. V dropped 3 bases and J dropped 2; count of bases not matched to a gene: 3. Germline lookup yields CDR1 LGHNA and CDR2 YSLEER. The CDR3 is made up of 15 amino acids. CDR3 sequence reads: CASSQGGINTGELFF. The CDR3, as DNA: TGCGCCAGCAGCCAGGGAGGGATTAACACCGGGGAGCTGTTTTTT.

There are a few counts of this clonotype. The rearrangement links TRBV5-5 to TRBJ2-3; D is undetermined. The CDR3 extends over 8 amino acids. Between the trimmed V and J ends, which lost 8 bases and 7 bases, there was a span of 2 bases. Germline CDR1 is SGHKS and CDR2 is YYEKEE (reference sequence). The CDR3 sequence is CASNTQYF. CDR3 DNA: TGTGCCAGTAATACGCAGTATTTT.

This clonotype came up a few times. V is TRBV7-2 and J is TRBJ2-7; 9 nucleotides line up with TRBD2. Trimming took 2 bases from V and 2 from J; bases not matched to a gene: 4. Germline CDR1 reads SGHTA; CDR2 reads FQGNSA. The CDR3 spans 15 residues. The DNA for the CDR3 is TGTGCCAGCAGCTTACGCGGGGGGGAAACCTACGAGCAGTACTTC. It encodes CASSLRGGETYEQYF.

This chain joins TRBV27 and TRBJ1-4, with D perhaps TRBD1 (6 bases). Deletions cut 5 bases from V and 7 bases from J, with 17 bases between. Germline CDR1 MNHEY, CDR2 SMNVEV (reference sequence). The CDR3 extends over 15 amino acids. The CDR3 sequence is CASSLLTGRGEKLFF. The CDR3 DNA reads as TGTGCCAGCAGTCTGTTGACAGGCAGGGGTGAAAAACTGTTTTTT. Together with reference TRBV27 and TRBJ1-4, the CDR3 gives the full variable domain: EAQVTQNPRYLITVTGKKLTVTCSQNMNHEYMSWYRQDPGLGLRQIYYSMNVEVTDKGDVPEGYKVSRKEKRNFPLILESPSPNQTSLYFCASSLLTGRGEKLFFGSGTQLSVL.